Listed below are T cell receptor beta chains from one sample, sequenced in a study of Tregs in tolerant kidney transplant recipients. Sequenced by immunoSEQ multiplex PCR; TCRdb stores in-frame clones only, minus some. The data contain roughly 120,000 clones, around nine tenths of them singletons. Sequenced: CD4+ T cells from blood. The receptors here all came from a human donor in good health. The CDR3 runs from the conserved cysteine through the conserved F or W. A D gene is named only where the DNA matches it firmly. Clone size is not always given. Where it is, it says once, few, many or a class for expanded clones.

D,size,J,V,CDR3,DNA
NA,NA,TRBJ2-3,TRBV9,CASSVGGGWDTQYF,TGTGCCAGCAGCGTAGGCGGGGGCTGGGATACGCAGTATTTT
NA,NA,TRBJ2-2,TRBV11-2,CASSFQVWDRSGELFF,TGTGCCAGCAGCTTTCAGGTTTGGGATCGATCCGGGGAGCTGTTTTTT
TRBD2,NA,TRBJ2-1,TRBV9,CASSPLLAGGPNEQFF,TGTGCCAGCAGCCCATTGCTAGCGGGGGGGCCCAATGAGCAGTTCTTC
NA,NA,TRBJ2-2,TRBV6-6,CASQLRLMGGELFF,TGTGCCAGCCAGTTACGACTAATGGGCGGGGAGCTGTTTTTT
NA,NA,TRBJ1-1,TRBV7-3,CASSLNRAARAEAFF,TGTGCCAGCAGCTTAAATCGGGCGGCCCGAGCTGAAGCTTTCTTT
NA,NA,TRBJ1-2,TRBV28,CASSYRTDGYTF,TGTGCCAGCAGTTACAGGACAGATGGCTACACCTTC
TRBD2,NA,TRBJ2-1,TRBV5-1,CASRVDGTSIYNEQFF,TGCGCCAGCAGAGTTGACGGGACTAGCATCTACAATGAGCAGTTCTTC
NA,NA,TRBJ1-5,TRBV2,CASSKYSNQPQHF,TGTGCCAGCAGTAAGTATAGCAATCAGCCCCAGCATTTT
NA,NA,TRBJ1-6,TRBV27,CASSSGAGVSPLHF,TGTGCCAGCAGTTCGGGGGCAGGGGTATCACCCCTCCACTTT
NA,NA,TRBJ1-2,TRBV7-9,CASSDRGTVEGYTF,TGTGCCAGCAGCGATAGGGGAACCGTGGAGGGCTACACCTTC
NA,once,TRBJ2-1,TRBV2,CASSTGRQASSYNEQFF,TGTGCCAGCAGTACCGGCAGACAGGCTAGCTCCTACAATGAGCAGTTCTTC
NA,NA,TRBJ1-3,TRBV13,CASSLPLGTGNTIYF,TGTGCCAGCAGCTTACCCCTAGGGACTGGAAACACCATATATTTT
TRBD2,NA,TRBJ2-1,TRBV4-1,CASSQGFWLAGGGNEQFF,TGCGCCAGCAGCCAAGGCTTTTGGCTAGCGGGTGGGGGCAATGAGCAGTTCTTC
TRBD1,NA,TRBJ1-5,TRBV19,CASSEVGQYNQPQHF,TGTGCCAGTAGTGAAGTGGGACAGTACAATCAGCCCCAGCATTTT
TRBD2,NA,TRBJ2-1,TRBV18,CASSPRRPSGNEGEQFF,TGTGCCAGCTCACCACGAAGGCCTAGCGGGAACGAAGGTGAGCAGTTCTTC
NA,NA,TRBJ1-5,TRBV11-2,CASSRAFNQPQHF,TGTGCCAGCAGCCGGGCCTTTAATCAGCCCCAGCATTTT
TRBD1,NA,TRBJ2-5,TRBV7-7,CASSPGTGGHQETQYF,TGTGCTAGCAGCCCCGGGACAGGGGGCCATCAAGAGACCCAGTACTTC
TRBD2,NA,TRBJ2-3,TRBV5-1,CASSLTTSGGTDTQYF,TGCGCCAGCAGCTTGACGACTAGCGGGGGAACAGATACGCAGTATTTT
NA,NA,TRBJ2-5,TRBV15,CATSRGGLSETQYF,TGTGCCACCAGCAGAGGGGGACTGTCGGAGACCCAGTACTTC
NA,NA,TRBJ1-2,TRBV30,CAWGQGTFVYGYTF,TGTGCCTGGGGGCAGGGGACGTTCGTGTATGGCTACACCTTC
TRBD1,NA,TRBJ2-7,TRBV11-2,CASSSARDRVQIGYF,TGTGCCAGCAGCTCGGCCCGGGACAGGGTTCAGATAGGGTACTTC
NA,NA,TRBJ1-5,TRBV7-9,CASSLGRGRASNQPQHF,TGTGCCAGCAGCTTAGGGCGGGGGAGGGCGAGCAATCAGCCCCAGCATTTT
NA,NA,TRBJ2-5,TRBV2,CASSEVAGTQYF,TGTGCCAGCAGTGAAGTTGCTGGGACCCAGTACTTC
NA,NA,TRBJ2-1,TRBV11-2,CASSSRDLSYNEQFF,TGTGCCAGCAGCTCAAGGGACCTCTCCTACAATGAGCAGTTCTTC
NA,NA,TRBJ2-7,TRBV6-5,CASRGGTGPYEQYF,TGTGCCAGCAGGGGGGGAACGGGCCCCTACGAGCAGTACTTC
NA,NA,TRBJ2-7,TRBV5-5,CASRFGGQPTYEQYF,TGTGCCAGCAGATTTGGAGGTCAACCGACCTACGAGCAGTACTTC
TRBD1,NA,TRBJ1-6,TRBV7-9,CASSRDRLNNSPLHF,TGTGCCAGCAGTCGGGACAGGCTAAATAATTCACCCCTCCACTTT
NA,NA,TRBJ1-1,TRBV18,CASSPSAESRLINTEAFF,TGTGCCAGCTCACCATCGGCAGAGTCCCGATTAATTAACACTGAAGCTTTCTTT
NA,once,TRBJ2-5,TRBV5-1,CASSLQGSQETQYF,TGCGCCAGCAGCTTACAGGGATCCCAAGAGACCCAGTACTTC
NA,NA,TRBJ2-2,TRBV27,CASSLVPLAGELFF,TGTGCCAGCAGTTTAGTCCCATTGGCCGGGGAGCTGTTTTTT
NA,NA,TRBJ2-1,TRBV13,CASTSPRGEQFF,TGTGCCAGCACTTCACCAAGGGGTGAGCAGTTCTTC
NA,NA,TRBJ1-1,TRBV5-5,CASSFFPGGVGTEAFF,TGTGCCAGCAGCTTTTTCCCCGGGGGGGTTGGAACTGAAGCTTTCTTT
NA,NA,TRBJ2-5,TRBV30,CAWRGGQTVQETQYF,TGTGCCTGGAGGGGGGGACAGACTGTACAAGAGACCCAGTACTTC
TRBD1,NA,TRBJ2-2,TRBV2,CAGRGRGELNTGELFF,TGTGCCGGCAGGGGGAGAGGGGAGTTGAACACCGGGGAGCTGTTTTTT
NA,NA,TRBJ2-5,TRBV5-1,CASRAQVGGETQYF,TGCGCCAGCAGGGCTCAGGTCGGTGGGGAGACCCAGTACTTC
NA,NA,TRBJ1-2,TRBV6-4,CASRRDANYGYTF,TGTGCCTCTAGACGGGATGCTAACTATGGCTACACCTTC
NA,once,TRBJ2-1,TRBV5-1,CASSILYRVGNEQFF,TGCGCCAGCAGCATTTTATACAGGGTAGGGAATGAGCAGTTCTTC
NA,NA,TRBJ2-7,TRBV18,CASSPPSGLLEQYF,TGTGCCAGCTCCCCCCCGTCTGGTCTTTTGGAGCAGTACTTC
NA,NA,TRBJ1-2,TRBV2,CASTYRESNNYGYTF,TGTGCCAGCACTTACAGGGAGAGCAATAATTATGGCTACACCTTC
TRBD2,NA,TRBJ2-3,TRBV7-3,CASSLGLAGGPDTQYF,TGTGCCAGCAGCTTGGGACTAGCGGGGGGCCCGGATACGCAGTATTTT